This is a list of T cell receptor beta chains from one sample in a study of blood T cell repertoires in COVID-19. Assay used: immunoSEQ multiplex PCR; TCRdb lists only in-frame clones, some missing. The sample holds tens of thousands of clones, over 75% seen once. Sequencing was performed on peripheral blood. All receptors derive from a man aged 70 or older with active or convalescent COVID-19. CDR3s leave out the opening cysteine and the closing phenylalanine or tryptophan.

TRBV19	TRBJ2-7	ASSTGIIYEQY
TRBV6-5	TRBJ1-4	ASRPGQGDNEKLF
TRBV7-9	TRBJ2-3	ASRYQGPGTDTQY
TRBV7-9	TRBJ1-6	ASSLGGWNSPLH
TRBV5-1	TRBJ2-3	ASSLATLDTQY
TRBV4-2	TRBJ1-1	ASSQNTGGGNTEAF
TRBV5-6	TRBJ2-4	ASSFGGGGGIQY
TRBV30	TRBJ1-2	AWSVLGSYGYT
TRBV7-3	TRBJ1-1	ASSSRTGIAF
TRBV6-5	TRBJ1-1	ASSFEGGYTEAF
TRBV28	TRBJ2-1	ASSLLQGDNEQF
TRBV6-5	TRBJ2-3	ASSYSAGGADTQY
TRBV7-8	TRBJ1-5	ASSSTGDSQPQH
TRBV5-8	TRBJ1-1	ASSPGLGFGF
TRBV10-3	TRBJ2-5	AISSSGGAGNQETQY
TRBV10-3	TRBJ2-2	AIGATGELF
TRBV15	TRBJ1-4	ATSLETGYEKLF
TRBV19	TRBJ2-1	ASTHLPGHYNEQF
TRBV11-3	TRBJ2-1	ASSLTAGPRGEQF
TRBV5-4	TRBJ2-2	ASSLQVSNTGELF
TRBV18	TRBJ1-2	ASSRTGTGVSYGYT
TRBV6-6	TRBJ1-1	ASSWTGNTEAF
TRBV6-1	TRBJ1-2	ASSLSSGYGYT
TRBV5-1	TRBJ1-6	ASSSGLDSPLH
TRBV15	TRBJ2-3	ATSGTGWSTDTQY
TRBV9	TRBJ2-1	ASSVTRNYNEQF
TRBV6-6	TRBJ2-7	ASSYEDSSSYEQY
TRBV3-1/TRBV3-2	TRBJ2-1	ASSQELSNNEQF
TRBV6-5	TRBJ1-5	ASSYVRGDAPQH
TRBV19	TRBJ1-5	ARKTGTGVTFSNQPQH
TRBV2	TRBJ2-3	ASRDRPDTQY
TRBV6-6	TRBJ2-2	ASSWDRVGAGELF
TRBV9	TRBJ1-4	ASSPQGGEKLF
TRBV30	TRBJ1-6	ASSGTGNFSPLH
TRBV5-4	TRBJ2-3	ASSSAKQGAGTDTQY
TRBV10-3	TRBJ1-5	AISETGDQPQH
TRBV6-5	TRBJ2-2	ASSFLPGQGSGELF
TRBV11-3	TRBJ2-2	ASSLEQGNTGELF
TRBV5-1	TRBJ1-1	ASSPRQVGDTEAF
TRBV28	TRBJ2-5	ASSAGVETQY
TRBV7-2	TRBJ2-4	ASSPWGVAKNIQY
TRBV7-3	TRBJ2-7	ASSLSFPYEQY
TRBV28	TRBJ1-4	ASSLERAGTNEKLF
TRBV27	TRBJ1-2	ASSLSSRGSAVGGYT
TRBV7-8	TRBJ2-3	ASSPLTGLAPVTDTQY
TRBV24-1	TRBJ1-1	ATSENTGGAF
TRBV9	TRBJ1-1	ASSVGPGGTEAF
TRBV10-3	TRBJ1-2	AIQSSGQGGGYT
TRBV30	TRBJ1-1	AWSPTGAEAF
TRBV10-3	TRBJ2-7	AISGSSGAYEQY
TRBV5-1	TRBJ1-3	ASSQDGSSGNTIY
TRBV7-8	TRBJ1-2	ASSSLAGQGYNSYGYT
TRBV5-1	TRBJ1-1	ASSLEGQGATEAF
TRBV18	TRBJ2-7	ASSHRDRVNEQY
TRBV12-3/TRBV12-4	TRBJ2-7	ASSTGEAEQY
TRBV5-6	TRBJ1-2	ASSLAPSPYGYT
TRBV24-1	TRBJ1-1	ATSDGTTGGTEAF
TRBV30	TRBJ2-2	AWTPGTGGAIGELF
TRBV7-6	TRBJ2-7	ASSLYTGVATYEQY
TRBV27	TRBJ1-1	ASSSDQTMNTEAF